These 13 T cell receptor beta chains share one sample of origin, sequenced in a study of beta chain features in type 1 diabetes. Notes on the study in general: In all four CD4+ subsets, TCRB CDR3 length was significantly, moderately reduced in type 1 diabetes.

Antigen specificity for these receptors is unknown. Expressed TCRB transcripts were sequenced because the isolated RNA had all been reverse transcribed beforehand. The method was immunoSEQ multiplex PCR; TCRdb's version includes in-frame clones alone and lacks a portion of them. The sample includes 250,000 to 300,000 clones, approximately 25% of them seen just once. The sample was naive CD4+ T cells from blood. The receptors originated from a woman aged 25 to 39 with type 1 diabetes.

The rearrangement joins TRBV5-1 to TRBJ1-5, with unresolved D. V lost 0 bases, J lost 5 bases, and 18 bases lay in between. This CDR3 is built from 17 residues. The germline V gene encodes CDR1 SGHRS and CDR2 YFSETQ. CDR3 in DNA: TGCGCCAGCAGCTTGGAAGGTGTCGGGTCCGGGGATCAGCCCCAGCATTTT. It translates to CASSLEGVGSGDQPQHF.

There are a few counts of this clone. The chain has TRBV30 and TRBJ1-5; TRBD1 matches 10 bases. After removal of 3 bases from V and 5 bases from J, the junction contained 7 bases not matched to a gene. Germline V gene lookup returns CDR1 GTSNPN and CDR2 SVGIG (reference sequence). The CDR3 totals 15 residues. CDR3 protein: CAWSRWGTGDQPQHF. CDR3 coding DNA: TGTGCCTGGAGCCGTTGGGGGACAGGGGATCAGCCCCAGCATTTT.

The chain recombines TRBV20-1 with TRBJ2-1; tentatively, D is TRBD2 (5 bases). This CDR3 has 11 amino acids. Germline V gene data show CDR1 as DFQATT and CDR2 as SNEGSKA (reference sequence). Trimming took 7 bases from V and 8 from J, leaving 12 bases between them. The DNA for the CDR3 is TGCAGTGTTACGGAGGCGCATGAGCAGTTCTTC. This gives the protein CSVTEAHEQFF.

This clone was picked up a small number of times. The CDR3, as DNA: TGTGCCAGCCAAGACAACTCTGGAAACACCATATATTTT. It is translated as CASQDNSGNTIYF. V is TRBV13 and J is TRBJ1-3; D gene unclear. The CDR3 sequence is 13 residues long. From germline, CDR1 is PRHDT and CDR2 FYEKMQ (reference sequence). V was pared by 8 bases and J by 0 bases, with 8 bases between.

V is TRBV29-1 and J is TRBJ2-3, with 7 positions matching TRBD2. CDR1 and CDR2 from the germline V gene are SQVTM and ANQGSEA. V was clipped by 1 base and J by 1 base; unmatched bases: 2. The CDR3 consists of 14 residues. This CDR3 is CSVEGGRGTDTQYF. In nucleotides, the CDR3 is TGCAGCGTTGAAGGTGGGAGGGGCACAGATACGCAGTATTTT.

The genes are TRBV6-4 and TRBJ2-1; D not resolved. This CDR3 contains 14 residues. The V gene lost 3 bases and the J gene lost 7 bases, with 13 bases spanning the gap. The V gene's germline CDR1 is MRHNA and CDR2 SNTAGT. The chain's CDR3 is CASSEGWSRNEQFF. CDR3 coding DNA: TGTGCCAGCAGTGAGGGTTGGAGTCGTAATGAGCAGTTCTTC.

V gene TRBV11-2 combines with J gene TRBJ2-1; TRBD2 agrees at 8 bases. CDR3 length: 15 residues. Germline V CDR1 and CDR2: SGHAT, FQNNGV. Losses at the gene ends were 3 bases for V and 6 bases for J; bases not matched to a gene: 7. This chain's CDR3 is CASSFQAGEGNEQFF. CDR3 in DNA: TGTGCCAGCAGCTTTCAAGCGGGAGAGGGCAATGAGCAGTTCTTC.

This clone was detected once. The rearrangement uses TRBV5-1 and TRBJ2-5, with a tentative D call TRBD1 (5 bases). The CDR3 loop spans 15 amino acids. V lost 0 bases, J lost 4 bases, and 13 bases lay in between. Germline V gene lookup returns CDR1 SGHRS and CDR2 YFSETQ. CDR3 in amino acids: CASSLAAGSGETQYF. CDR3 coding DNA: TGCGCCAGCAGCTTGGCGGCAGGGTCGGGAGAGACCCAGTACTTC.

The CDR3 here is CASSRQGRATNEKLFF. CDR3 DNA sequence: TGCGCCAGCAGCCGCCAGGGGCGTGCAACTAATGAAAAACTGTTTTTT. J is TRBJ1-4 and V is TRBV4-1, with a possible D match to TRBD1 (6 bases). Germline V gene data show CDR1 as MGHRA and CDR2 as YSYEKL. The V end lost 4 bases, the J end lost 0 bases, and 12 bases lay between the germline ends. The CDR3 has 16 residues.

This clone was counted between two and nine times. V and J are TRBV7-3 and TRBJ2-1, with TRBD2 identical over 13 bases. Germline V gives CDR1 SGHTA, CDR2 FQGTGA. Unmatched junction bases numbered 8, after V lost 5 bases and J lost 7 bases. This CDR3 comprises 16 residues. In DNA form, the CDR3 reads TGTGCCAGCAGCGCGGGACTAGCGGGATTTATGAATGAGCAGTTCTTC. Residues: CASSAGLAGFMNEQFF.

This clone has more than one count but fewer than ten. The same CDR3 is also encoded by other DNA sequences in this sample. The chain links TRBV18 to TRBJ2-7; 9 positions agree with TRBD1. The germline V gene has CDR1 KGHSH and CDR2 LQKENI. Trimming removed 3 bases from V and 4 bases from J; junction bases left unmatched: 4. The CDR3 runs 14 residues. CDR3 region: CASSPRTGDYEQYF. Written as DNA, the CDR3 is TGTGCCAGCTCACCTCGGACAGGGGATTACGAGCAGTACTTC.

The genes are TRBV5-4 and TRBJ2-5; D perhaps matches TRBD2 (5 bases). The CDR3 length is 14 residues. The V end lost 3 bases, the J end lost 5 bases, and 14 bases lay between the germline ends. Germline CDR1 and CDR2: SGHNT and YYREEE (reference sequence). The CDR3 DNA sequence: TGTGCCAGCAGCTGGACCGGGGTACGGGAGACCCAGTACTTC. Translation gives CASSWTGVRETQYF.

The chain combines TRBV5-1 with TRBJ1-1; 7 positions agree with TRBD1. CDR3 length: 15 residues. CDR1 is SGHRS and CDR2 is YFSETQ in the germline V gene. Germline trimming cut 4 bases from V and 0 bases from J; bases unmatched to any gene: 6. CDR3 DNA sequence: TGCGCCAGCAGCGCAAGACAGGGAATGAACACTGAAGCTTTCTTT. It specifies CASSARQGMNTEAFF.